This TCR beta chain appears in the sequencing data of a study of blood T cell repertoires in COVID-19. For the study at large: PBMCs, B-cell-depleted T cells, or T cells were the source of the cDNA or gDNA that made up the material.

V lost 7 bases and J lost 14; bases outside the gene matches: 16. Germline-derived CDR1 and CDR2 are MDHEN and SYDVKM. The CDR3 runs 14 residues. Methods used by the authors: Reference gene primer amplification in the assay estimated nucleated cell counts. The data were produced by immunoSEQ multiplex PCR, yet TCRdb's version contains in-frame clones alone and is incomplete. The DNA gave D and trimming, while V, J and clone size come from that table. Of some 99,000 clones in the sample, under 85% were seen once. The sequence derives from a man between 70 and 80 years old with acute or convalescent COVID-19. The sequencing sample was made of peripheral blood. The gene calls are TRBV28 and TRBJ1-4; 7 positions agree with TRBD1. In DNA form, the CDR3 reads TGTGCCAGCACCTCGGGTGGAGCAGGGGGACAGCTGTTTTTT. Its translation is CASTSGGAGGQLFF.